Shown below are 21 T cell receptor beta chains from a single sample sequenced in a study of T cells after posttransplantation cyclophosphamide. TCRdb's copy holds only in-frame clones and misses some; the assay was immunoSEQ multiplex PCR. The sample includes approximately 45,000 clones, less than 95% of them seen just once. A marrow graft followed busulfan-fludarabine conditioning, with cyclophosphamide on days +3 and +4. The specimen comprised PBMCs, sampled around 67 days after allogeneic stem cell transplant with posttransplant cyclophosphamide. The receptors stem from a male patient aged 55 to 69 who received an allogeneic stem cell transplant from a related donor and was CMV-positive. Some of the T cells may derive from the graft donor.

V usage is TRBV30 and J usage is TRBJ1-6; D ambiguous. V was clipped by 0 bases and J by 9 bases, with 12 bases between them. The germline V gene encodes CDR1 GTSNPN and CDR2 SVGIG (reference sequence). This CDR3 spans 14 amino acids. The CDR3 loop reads CAWSVGQQSSPLHF. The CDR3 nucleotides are TGTGCCTGGAGTGTTGGGCAGCAAAGTTCACCCCTCCACTTT.

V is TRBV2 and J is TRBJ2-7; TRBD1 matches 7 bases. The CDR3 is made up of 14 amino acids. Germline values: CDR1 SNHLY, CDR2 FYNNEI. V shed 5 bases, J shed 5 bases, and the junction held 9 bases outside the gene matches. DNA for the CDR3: TGTGCCAGCAGTAGGGACAGCGACCCGGACGAGCAGTACTTC. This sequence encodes CASSRDSDPDEQYF.

CDR3 sequence reads: CASSSGTQYSYNEQFF. CDR3 sequence (DNA): TGTGCCAGCAGCTCCGGGACTCAATATTCTTACAATGAGCAGTTCTTC. This rearrangement joins TRBV9 to TRBJ2-1; D is perhaps TRBD2 (6 bases). The CDR3 has 16 residues. V was shortened by 4 bases and J by 4 bases, with 18 bases between the two germline ends. Germline loops: CDR1 SGDLS, CDR2 YYNGEE.

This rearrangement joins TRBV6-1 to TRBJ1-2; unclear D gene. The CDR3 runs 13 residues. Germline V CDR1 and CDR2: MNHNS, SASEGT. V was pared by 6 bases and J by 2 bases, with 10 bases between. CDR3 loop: CASRSLGNYGYTF. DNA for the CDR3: TGTGCCAGCAGGAGCCTGGGCAACTATGGCTACACCTTC.

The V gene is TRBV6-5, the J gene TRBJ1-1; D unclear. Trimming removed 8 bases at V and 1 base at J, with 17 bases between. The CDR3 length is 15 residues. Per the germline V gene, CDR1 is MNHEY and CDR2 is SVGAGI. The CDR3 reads CASRGWGGRNTEAFF. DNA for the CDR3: TGTGCCAGCCGTGGGTGGGGAGGGAGGAACACTGAAGCTTTCTTT.

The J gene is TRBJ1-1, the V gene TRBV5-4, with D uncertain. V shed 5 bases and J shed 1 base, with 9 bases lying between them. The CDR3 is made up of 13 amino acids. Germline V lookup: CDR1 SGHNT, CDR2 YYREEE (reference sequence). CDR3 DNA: TGTGCCAGCAGGAACCCCAGGAACACTGAAGCTTTCTTT. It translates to CASRNPRNTEAFF.

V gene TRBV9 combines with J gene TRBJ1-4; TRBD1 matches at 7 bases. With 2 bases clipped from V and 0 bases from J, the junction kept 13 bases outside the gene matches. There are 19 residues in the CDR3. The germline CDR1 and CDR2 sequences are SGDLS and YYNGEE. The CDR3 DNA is TGTGCCAGCAGCGTGGGATTAGGGGGCGCGAATGCAACTAATGAAAAACTGTTTTTT. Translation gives CASSVGLGGANATNEKLFF.

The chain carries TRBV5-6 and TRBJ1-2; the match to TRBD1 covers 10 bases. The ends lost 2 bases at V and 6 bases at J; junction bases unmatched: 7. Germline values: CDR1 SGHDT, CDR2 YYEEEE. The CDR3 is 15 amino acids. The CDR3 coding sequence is TGTGCCAGCAGCTTAGGGGGGACAGGGGTTGATGGCTACACCTTC. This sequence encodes CASSLGGTGVDGYTF.

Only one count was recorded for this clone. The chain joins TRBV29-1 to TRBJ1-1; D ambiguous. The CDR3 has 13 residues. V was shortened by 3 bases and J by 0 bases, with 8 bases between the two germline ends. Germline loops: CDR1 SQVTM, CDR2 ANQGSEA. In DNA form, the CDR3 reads TGCAGCGTTGATAGGGAGATGAACACTGAAGCTTTCTTT. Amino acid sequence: CSVDREMNTEAFF.

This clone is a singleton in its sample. CDR3 sequence reads: CASSTREILAKNIQYF. The CDR3 region has the DNA TGTGCCAGCAGTACACGGGAGATCTTAGCCAAAAACATTCAGTACTTC. V gene TRBV6-6 combines with J gene TRBJ2-4; D perhaps matches TRBD2 (6 bases). The CDR3 runs 16 residues. Looked up from germline, CDR1 is MNHNY and CDR2 is SVGAGI (reference sequence). V gave up 5 bases and J gave up 0 bases, with 14 bases separating them.

The CDR3 region has the DNA TGTGCCTGTTCAACTAGGAACGAGCAGTACGTC. Translated: CACSTRNEQYV. V gene TRBV30 combines with J gene TRBJ2-7; D perhaps matches TRBD2 (5 bases). The CDR3 is made up of 11 amino acids. Per germline, CDR1 GTSNPN and CDR2 SVGIG (reference sequence). V lost 6 bases and J 5 bases, leaving 11 bases between the germline ends.

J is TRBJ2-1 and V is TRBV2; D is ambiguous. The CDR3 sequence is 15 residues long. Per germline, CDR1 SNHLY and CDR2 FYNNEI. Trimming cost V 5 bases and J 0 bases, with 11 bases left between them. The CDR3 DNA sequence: TGTGCCAGCAGTATCCTGGAGAGCTCCTACAATGAGCAGTTCTTC. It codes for CASSILESSYNEQFF.

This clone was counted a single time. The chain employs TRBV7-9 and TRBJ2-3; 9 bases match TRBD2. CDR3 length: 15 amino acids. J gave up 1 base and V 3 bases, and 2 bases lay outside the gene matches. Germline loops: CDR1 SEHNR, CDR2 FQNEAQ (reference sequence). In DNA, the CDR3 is TGTGCCAGCAGCTTTAGCGGGGGAGGCACAGATACGCAGTATTTT. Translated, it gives CASSFSGGGTDTQYF. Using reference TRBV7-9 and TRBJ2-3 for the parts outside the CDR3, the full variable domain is DTGVSQNPRHKITKRGQNVTFRCDPISEHNRLYWYRQTLGQGPEFLTYFQNEAQLEKSRLLSDRFSAERPKGSFSTLEIQRTEQGDSAMYLCASSFSGGGTDTQYFGPGTRLTVL.

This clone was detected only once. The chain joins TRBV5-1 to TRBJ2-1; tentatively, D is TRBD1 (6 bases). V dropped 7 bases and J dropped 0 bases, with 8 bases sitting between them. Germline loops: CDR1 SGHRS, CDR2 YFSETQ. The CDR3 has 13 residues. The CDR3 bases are TGCGCCAGCGGGACATACTCCTACAATGAGCAGTTCTTC. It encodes CASGTYSYNEQFF.

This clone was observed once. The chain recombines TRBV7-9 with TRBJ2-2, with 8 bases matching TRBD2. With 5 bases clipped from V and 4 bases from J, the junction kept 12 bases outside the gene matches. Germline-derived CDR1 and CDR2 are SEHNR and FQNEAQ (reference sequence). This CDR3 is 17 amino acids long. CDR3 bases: TGTGCCAGCAGCCTGCCCTGGGTAGCGGGGTCCACCGGGGAGCTGTTTTTT. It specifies CASSLPWVAGSTGELFF.

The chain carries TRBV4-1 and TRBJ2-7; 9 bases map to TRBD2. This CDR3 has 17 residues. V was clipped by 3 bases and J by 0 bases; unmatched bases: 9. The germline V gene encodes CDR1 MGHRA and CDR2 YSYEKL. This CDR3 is CASSQGVLAGSSYEQYF. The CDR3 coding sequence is TGCGCCAGCAGCCAGGGAGTTCTAGCGGGGAGCTCCTACGAGCAGTACTTC.

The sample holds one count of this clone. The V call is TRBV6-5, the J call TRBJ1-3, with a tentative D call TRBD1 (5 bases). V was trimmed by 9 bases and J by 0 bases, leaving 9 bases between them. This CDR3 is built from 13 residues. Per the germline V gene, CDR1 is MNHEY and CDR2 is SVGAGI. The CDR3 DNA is TGTGCCAGTAGACAGTCCTCTGGAAACACCATATATTTT. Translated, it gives CASRQSSGNTIYF.

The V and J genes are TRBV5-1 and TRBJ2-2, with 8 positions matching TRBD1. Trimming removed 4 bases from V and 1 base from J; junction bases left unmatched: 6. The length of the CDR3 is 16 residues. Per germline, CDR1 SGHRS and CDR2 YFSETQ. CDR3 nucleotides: TGCGCCAGCAGCGACAGGGGAAGGGTGAACACCGGGGAGCTGTTTTTT. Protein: CASSDRGRVNTGELFF.

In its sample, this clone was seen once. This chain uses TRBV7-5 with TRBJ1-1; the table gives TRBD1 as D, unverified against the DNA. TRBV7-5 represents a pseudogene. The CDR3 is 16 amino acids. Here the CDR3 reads CARSLGDRGKMTEAFF. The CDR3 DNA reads TGTGCCAGAAGCTTAGGGGACAGGGGGAAGATGACTGAAGCTTTCTTT.

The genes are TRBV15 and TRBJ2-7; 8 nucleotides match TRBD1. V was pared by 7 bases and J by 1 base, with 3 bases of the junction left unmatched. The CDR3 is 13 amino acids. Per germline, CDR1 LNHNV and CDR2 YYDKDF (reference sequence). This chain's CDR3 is CATTGTGSYEQYF. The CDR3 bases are TGTGCCACCACCGGGACAGGATCCTACGAGCAGTACTTC.

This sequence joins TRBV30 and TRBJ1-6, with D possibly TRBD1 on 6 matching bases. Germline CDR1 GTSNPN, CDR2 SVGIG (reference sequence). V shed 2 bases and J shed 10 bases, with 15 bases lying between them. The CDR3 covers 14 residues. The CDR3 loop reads CAWSRDKSSSPLHF. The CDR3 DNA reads TGTGCCTGGAGTCGGGACAAGTCGAGCTCACCCCTCCACTTT.